Presented here are 27 T cell receptor beta chains from one specimen sequenced in a study of blood T cell repertoires in COVID-19. Clones were sequenced by immunoSEQ multiplex PCR, and TCRdb holds only the in-frame ones, with some missing. Altogether approximately 260,000 clones are present, around 83% being singletons, with the ten largest covering just over 6.5%. The sequencing sample was made of PBMCs or T cells enriched from blood (not recorded which). The receptor source for this set is a woman aged 45-59 years who had been exposed to COVID-19.

The gene calls are TRBV4-2 and TRBJ2-3; 15 bases fit TRBD2. CDR3 length equals 20 residues. CDR1 and CDR2 (germline): LGHNA, YNFKEQ. The trim removed 4 bases at V and 6 bases at J, leaving 17 bases unmatched. The CDR3 bases are TGTGCCAGCAGCCGAAAACCGGGACTAGCGGGGGGTACAGAGGTGGATACGCAGTATTTT. This encodes CASSRKPGLAGGTEVDTQYF.

The chain joins TRBV30 to TRBJ2-2; D is undetermined. CDR3 length: 13 amino acids. Germline assignment: CDR1 GTSNPN and CDR2 SVGIG (reference sequence). V was pared by 0 bases and J by 4 bases, with 6 bases between. As DNA, the CDR3 is TGTGCCTGGAGTGTACGAGGCACCGGGGAGCTGTTTTTT. Its protein is CAWSVRGTGELFF. The full variable domain, in which reference TRBV30 and TRBJ2-2 provide the parts outside the CDR3, is SQTIHQWPATLVQPVGSPLSLECTVEGTSNPNLYWYRQAAGRGLQLLFYSVGIGQISSEVPQNLSASRPQDRQFILSSKKLLLSDSGFYLCAWSVRGTGELFFGEGSRLTVL.

J is TRBJ2-7 and V is TRBV5-1; maybe TRBD1 (6 bases). The CDR3 totals 14 residues. The germline V and J ends were trimmed by 3 bases and 3 bases, with 13 bases remaining between them. The germline CDR1 and CDR2 sequences are SGHRS and YFSETQ. The CDR3 here is CASSSTGGNYEQYF. CDR3 sequence (DNA): TGCGCCAGCAGCTCGACAGGTGGCAACTACGAGCAGTACTTC.

The chain employs TRBV25-1 and TRBJ1-6; perhaps TRBD1 as D (5 bases). Germline CDR1 is MGHDK and CDR2 is SYGVNS. The CDR3 runs 13 residues. Trimming removed 11 bases from V and 1 base from J, with 9 bases in between. For the CDR3, the DNA is TGTGCCCCCGACAGATCCTATAATTCACCCCTCCACTTT. Amino acids: CAPDRSYNSPLHF.

This chain links TRBV4-3 with TRBJ2-7, with D possibly TRBD1 on 5 matching bases. Trimming removed 4 bases at V and 1 base at J, with 8 bases between. Germline assignment: CDR1 LGHNA and CDR2 YSLEER. The CDR3 totals 13 residues. CDR3 sequence: CASSPQVSYEQYF. In nucleotides, the CDR3 is TGCGCCAGCAGCCCACAGGTGTCCTACGAGCAGTACTTC.

The rearrangement links TRBV4-1 to TRBJ1-6; 9 positions match TRBD1. The CDR3 contains 16 residues. The germline V gene has CDR1 MGHRA and CDR2 YSYEKL. J gave up 5 bases and V 4 bases, and 6 bases lay outside the gene matches. For the CDR3, the DNA is TGCGCCAGCAGCCCCAGGGACAGGGAGAATAATTCACCCCTCCACTTT. This sequence encodes CASSPRDRENNSPLHF.

The rearrangement links TRBV30 to TRBJ2-2; D ambiguous. V was pared by 0 bases and J by 0 bases, with 5 bases between. Germline loops: CDR1 GTSNPN, CDR2 SVGIG (reference sequence). The CDR3 runs to 14 residues. The CDR3 DNA follows: TGTGCCTGGAGTGTTGCGGCGAACACCGGGGAGCTGTTTTTT. Translating gives CAWSVAANTGELFF.

The chain recombines TRBV19 with TRBJ1-5, with 7 bases lining up with TRBD1. CDR1 and CDR2 from the germline V gene are LNHDA and SQIVND (reference sequence). V shed 6 bases and J 5 bases; nucleotides not matched to a gene: 10. The length of the CDR3 is 15 residues. CDR3 residues: CASRTDREGDQPQHF. DNA for the CDR3: TGTGCCAGTAGGACCGACAGGGAAGGTGATCAGCCCCAGCATTTT.

V and J are TRBV2 and TRBJ2-7; TRBD2 matches at 15 bases. Germline assignment: CDR1 SNHLY and CDR2 FYNNEI. Trimming took 5 bases from V and 4 from J; bases not matched to a gene: 6. The CDR3 totals 16 residues. CDR3 nucleotides: TGTGCCAGCAGTCCCCCGGGACTAGCGGGGGGATACGAGCAGTACTTC. Protein product: CASSPPGLAGGYEQYF. Using reference TRBV2 and TRBJ2-7 for the parts outside the CDR3, the full variable domain is EPEVTQTPSHQVTQMGQEVILRCVPISNHLYFYWYRQILGQKVEFLVSFYNNEISEKSEIFDDQFSVERPDGSNFTLKIRSTKLEDSAMYFCASSPPGLAGGYEQYFGPGTRLTVT.

This chain connects TRBV3-1 (or the pseudogene TRBV3-2) to TRBJ1-2, with D possibly matching TRBD1 (6 bases). Trimming took 1 base from V and 6 from J, leaving 15 bases between them. Germline V lookup: CDR1 LGHDT, CDR2 YNNKEL (reference sequence). The CDR3 loop spans 15 amino acids. CDR3 coding DNA: TGTGCCAGCAGCCAAGTAGGGTTCAGGGGCCATGGCTACACCTTC. Translation: CASSQVGFRGHGYTF.

The chain is built from TRBV3-1 (or the pseudogene TRBV3-2) and TRBJ2-3; possible D gene TRBD2, 6 bases. Trimming removed 5 bases from V and 4 bases from J, with 22 bases in between. The CDR3 is made up of 17 amino acids. The germline V gene encodes CDR1 LGHDT and CDR2 YNNKEL (reference sequence). The CDR3 sequence: CASSAVPSAGRPDTQYF. The CDR3 nucleotides are TGTGCCAGCAGCGCCGTCCCTTCCGCGGGGAGGCCAGATACGCAGTATTTT.

The chain uses TRBV19 and TRBJ2-7; 8 bases line up with TRBD2. CDR1 LNHDA and CDR2 SQIVND come from the germline V gene (reference sequence). Unmatched junction bases numbered 9, after V lost 3 bases and J lost 5 bases. The CDR3 has 15 amino acids. CDR3 in amino acids: CASSIPGRERDEQYF. CDR3 DNA sequence: TGTGCCAGTAGTATCCCCGGGAGGGAACGGGACGAGCAGTACTTC.

The rearrangement joins TRBV10-3 to TRBJ1-1, with a tentative D call TRBD1 (6 bases). Trimming pared 6 bases from V and 0 bases from J, leaving 11 bases between. Germline CDR1 is ENHRY and CDR2 is SYGVKD. The CDR3 is 14 residues long. The CDR3 loop reads CAIRQRGLNTEAFF. The CDR3 DNA reads TGTGCCATCAGGCAAAGGGGGTTGAACACTGAAGCTTTCTTT.

The rearrangement joins TRBV15 to TRBJ2-1, with TRBD2 matching 10 bases. CDR1 is LNHNV, CDR2 YYDKDF, per germline (reference sequence). The CDR3 spans 17 residues. Trimming at V came to 0 bases and at J to 7 bases, leaving 9 bases not matched to a gene. The CDR3 here is CATSRERSAGGPNEQFF. The DNA for the CDR3 is TGTGCCACCAGCAGAGAAAGGTCAGCGGGGGGGCCGAATGAGCAGTTCTTC.

The chain links TRBV3-1 (or the pseudogene TRBV3-2) to TRBJ2-7, with D possibly TRBD1 on 6 matching bases. V lost 4 bases to trimming and J lost 0 bases, with 16 bases between them. The CDR3 is made up of 16 amino acids. The germline V gene encodes CDR1 LGHDT and CDR2 YNNKEL (reference sequence). CDR3 coding DNA: TGTGCCAGCAGCCCTTGGACAGCCCGGGCCTCCTACGAGCAGTACTTC. Its protein product is CASSPWTARASYEQYF.

J is TRBJ1-5 and V is TRBV6-1; a possible D gene is TRBD1 (6 bases). The V end was cut by 2 bases, the J end by 6 bases, with 11 bases between. This CDR3 is built from 14 residues. Germline CDR1 reads MNHNS; CDR2 reads SASEGT. The CDR3 coding sequence is TGTGCCAGCAGTGAAAACGGGGGGCTTCAGCCCCAGCATTTT. Translating it yields CASSENGGLQPQHF.

The chain carries TRBV6-5 and TRBJ2-3; 12 bases fit TRBD2. The V and J ends lost 8 bases and 2 bases, in that order; junction bases with no gene match: 5. The CDR3 consists of 15 residues. Germline V lookup: CDR1 MNHEY, CDR2 SVGAGI. CDR3 protein: CASRLAGANTDTQYF. CDR3 sequence (DNA): TGTGCCAGCCGACTAGCGGGGGCCAACACAGATACGCAGTATTTT.

The chain recombines TRBV2 with TRBJ1-5; 10 positions agree with TRBD1. The germline CDR1 and CDR2 sequences are SNHLY and FYNNEI. The CDR3 has 14 amino acids. The V segment lost 7 bases and the J segment 4 bases; nucleotides outside the gene matches: 4. The CDR3 nucleotides read TGTGCCAGCAATTTGGGACAGGGGAATCAGCCCCAGCATTTT. Its translation is CASNLGQGNQPQHF.

The chain recombines TRBV19 with TRBJ1-1; TRBD1 aligns across 7 bases. CDR1 and CDR2 from the germline V gene are LNHDA and SQIVND (reference sequence). V shed 3 bases and J 5 bases; nucleotides not matched to a gene: 9. The CDR3 runs to 15 residues. The CDR3 DNA reads TGTGCCAGTAGTATGGGACAGTTTGTGGGGACTGAAGCTTTCTTT. Its protein product is CASSMGQFVGTEAFF.

This chain uses TRBV27 with TRBJ2-2; 9 bases match TRBD2. The CDR3 runs to 16 residues. V lost 7 bases to trimming and J lost 7 bases; unmatched junction nucleotides: 13. In germline, CDR1 is MNHEY, CDR2 SMNVEV (reference sequence). CDR3 loop: CASKVASGVPGGELFF. The CDR3, as DNA: TGTGCCAGCAAGGTGGCTAGCGGGGTCCCGGGCGGGGAGCTGTTTTTT.

The chain has TRBV6-2 or TRBV6-3 and TRBJ2-5; D might be TRBD2 (5 bases). Germline CDR1 reads MNHEY; CDR2 reads SVGEGT. The CDR3 length is 16 residues. The V and J ends lost 5 bases and 5 bases respectively, with 21 bases between them. CDR3 residues: CASSETEAAVGETQYF. DNA for the CDR3: TGTGCCAGCAGTGAGACTGAAGCGGCAGTGGGGGAGACCCAGTACTTC.

This clone was observed a handful of times. This chain uses TRBV14 with TRBJ2-1; 10 bases match TRBD2. Germline CDR1 SGHDN, CDR2 FVKESK. V shed 6 bases, J shed 1 base, and the junction held 3 bases outside the gene matches. CDR3 length equals 15 residues. The CDR3 DNA sequence: TGTGCCAGCAGTCAACTAGCGGGGTCCTACAATGAGCAGTTCTTC. Encoded protein: CASSQLAGSYNEQFF.

The chain recombines TRBV19 with TRBJ1-3; D is unresolved. Per germline, CDR1 LNHDA and CDR2 SQIVND (reference sequence). V was trimmed by 2 bases and J by 4 bases, leaving 6 bases between them. This CDR3 contains 13 residues. The CDR3 loop is CASSILRGNTIYF. The CDR3 region has the DNA TGTGCCAGTAGTATACTGCGGGGAAACACCATATATTTT.

The chain recombines TRBV5-4 with TRBJ1-1; 8 bases are shared with TRBD1. The V and J ends lost 4 bases and 2 bases, in that order; junction bases with no gene match: 7. This CDR3 is 15 amino acids long. From germline, CDR1 is SGHNT and CDR2 YYREEE (reference sequence). The CDR3 DNA sequence: TGTGCCAGCAGCCCGACGACAGGGGCTAACACTGAAGCTTTCTTT. This gives the protein CASSPTTGANTEAFF.

The chain links TRBV6-5 to TRBJ2-7, with 10 bases aligning to TRBD2. Looked up from germline, CDR1 is MNHEY and CDR2 is SVGAGI. The CDR3 is 16 residues long. V dropped 2 bases and J dropped 5; count of bases not matched to a gene: 9. CDR3 sequence: CASSYRVPSGGNEQYF. CDR3 DNA sequence: TGTGCCAGCAGTTACCGGGTCCCTAGCGGGGGAAACGAGCAGTACTTC.

This chain connects TRBV9 to TRBJ2-7, with D hard to call. CDR3 size: 15 residues. Germline V lookup: CDR1 SGDLS, CDR2 YYNGEE. Trimming removed 0 bases from V and 3 bases from J, with 13 bases in between. The CDR3 sequence is CASSVGTDLLYEQYF. The CDR3 bases are TGTGCCAGCAGCGTAGGAACAGATCTCCTCTACGAGCAGTACTTC. The whole variable domain, remainder taken from reference TRBV9 and TRBJ2-7, is DSGVTQTPKHLITATGQRVTLRCSPRSGDLSVYWYQQSLDQGLQFLIQYYNGEERAKGNILERFSAQQFPDLHSELNLSSLELGDSALYFCASSVGTDLLYEQYFGPGTRLTVT.

The chain couples TRBV6-5 to TRBJ1-2; 7 positions agree with TRBD1. The CDR3 loop spans 13 amino acids. The germline gives CDR1 MNHEY, CDR2 SVGAGI. J was trimmed by 2 bases and V by 7 bases; bases with no gene match: 4. The CDR3 sequence is CASTGGSNYGYTF. The CDR3 coding sequence is TGTGCCAGCACAGGGGGGTCAAACTATGGCTACACCTTC.